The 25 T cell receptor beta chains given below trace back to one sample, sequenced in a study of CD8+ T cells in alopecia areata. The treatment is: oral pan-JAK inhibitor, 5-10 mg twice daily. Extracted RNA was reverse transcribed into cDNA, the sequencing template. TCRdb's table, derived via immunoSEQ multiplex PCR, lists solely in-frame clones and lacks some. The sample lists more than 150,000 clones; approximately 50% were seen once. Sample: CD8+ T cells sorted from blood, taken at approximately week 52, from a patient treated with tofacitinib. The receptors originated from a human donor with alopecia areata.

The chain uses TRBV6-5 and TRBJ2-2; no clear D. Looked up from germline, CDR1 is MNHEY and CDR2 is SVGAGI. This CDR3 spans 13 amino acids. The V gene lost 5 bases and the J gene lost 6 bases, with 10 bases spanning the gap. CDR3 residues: CASSHGSAGELFF. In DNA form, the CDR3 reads TGTGCCAGCAGTCATGGCAGCGCCGGGGAGCTGTTTTTT.

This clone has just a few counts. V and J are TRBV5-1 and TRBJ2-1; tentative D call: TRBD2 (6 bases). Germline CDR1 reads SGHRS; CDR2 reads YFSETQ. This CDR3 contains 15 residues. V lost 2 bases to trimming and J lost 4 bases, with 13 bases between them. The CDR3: CASSFEVGGYNEQFF. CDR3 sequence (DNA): TGCGCCAGCAGCTTTGAGGTCGGGGGATACAATGAGCAGTTCTTC.

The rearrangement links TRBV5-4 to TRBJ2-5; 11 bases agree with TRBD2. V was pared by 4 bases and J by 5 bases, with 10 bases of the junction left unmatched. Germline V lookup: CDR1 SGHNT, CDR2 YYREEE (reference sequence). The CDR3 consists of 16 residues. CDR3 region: CASSRSGGASMETQYF. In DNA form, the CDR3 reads TGTGCCAGCAGCCGTAGCGGGGGGGCTTCGATGGAGACCCAGTACTTC.

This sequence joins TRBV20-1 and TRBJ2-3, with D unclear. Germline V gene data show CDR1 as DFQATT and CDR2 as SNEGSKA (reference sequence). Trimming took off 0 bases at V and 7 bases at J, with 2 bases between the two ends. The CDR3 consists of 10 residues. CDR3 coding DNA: TGCAGTGCTAGAGACAATACGCAGTATTTT. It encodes CSARDNTQYF.

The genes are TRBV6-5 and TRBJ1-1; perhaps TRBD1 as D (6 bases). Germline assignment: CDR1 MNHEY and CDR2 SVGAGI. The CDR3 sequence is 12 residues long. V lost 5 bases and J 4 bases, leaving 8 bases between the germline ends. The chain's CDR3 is CASSAQGTEAFF. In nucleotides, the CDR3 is TGTGCCAGCAGTGCACAGGGCACTGAAGCTTTCTTT.

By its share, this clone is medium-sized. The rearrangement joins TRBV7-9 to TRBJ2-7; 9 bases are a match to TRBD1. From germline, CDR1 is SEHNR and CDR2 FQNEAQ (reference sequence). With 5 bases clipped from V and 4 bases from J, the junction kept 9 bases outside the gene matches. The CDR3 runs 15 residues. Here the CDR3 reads CASSGPGTGTYEQYF. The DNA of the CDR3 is TGTGCCAGCAGCGGGCCCGGGACAGGGACGTACGAGCAGTACTTC.

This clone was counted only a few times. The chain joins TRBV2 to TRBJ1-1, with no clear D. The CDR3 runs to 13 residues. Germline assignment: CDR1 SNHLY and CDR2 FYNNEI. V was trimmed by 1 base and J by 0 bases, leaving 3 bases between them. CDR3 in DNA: TGTGCCAGCAGTGAAGAAGTGAACACTGAAGCTTTCTTT. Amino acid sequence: CASSEEVNTEAFF.

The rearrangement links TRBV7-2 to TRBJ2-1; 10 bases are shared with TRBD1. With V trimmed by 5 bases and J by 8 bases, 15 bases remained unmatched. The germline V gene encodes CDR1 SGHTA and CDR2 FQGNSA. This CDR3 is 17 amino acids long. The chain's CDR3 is CASSEPIRDRGRDEQFF. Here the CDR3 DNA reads TGTGCCAGCAGCGAGCCGATACGGGACAGGGGAAGAGATGAGCAGTTCTTC. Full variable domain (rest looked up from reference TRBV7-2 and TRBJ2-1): GAGVSQSPSNKVTEKGKDVELRCDPISGHTALYWYRQSLGQGLEFLIYFQGNSAPDKSGLPSDRFSAERTGGSVSTLTIQRTQQEDSAVYLCASSEPIRDRGRDEQFFGPGTRLTVL.

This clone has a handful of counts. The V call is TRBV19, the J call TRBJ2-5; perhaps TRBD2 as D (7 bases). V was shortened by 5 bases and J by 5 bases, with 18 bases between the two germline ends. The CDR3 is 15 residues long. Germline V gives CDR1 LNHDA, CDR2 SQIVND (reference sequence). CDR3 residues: CASSPLGGPGETQYF. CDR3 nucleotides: TGTGCCAGTAGTCCCCTCGGGGGGCCAGGGGAGACCCAGTACTTC.

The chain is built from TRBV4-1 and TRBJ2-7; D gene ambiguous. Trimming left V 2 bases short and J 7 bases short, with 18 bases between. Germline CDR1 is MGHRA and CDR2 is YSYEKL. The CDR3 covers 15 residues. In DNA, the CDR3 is TGCGCCAGCAGCCAACTCCACAGTGCCTTGGGGGAGCAGTACTTC. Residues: CASSQLHSALGEQYF.

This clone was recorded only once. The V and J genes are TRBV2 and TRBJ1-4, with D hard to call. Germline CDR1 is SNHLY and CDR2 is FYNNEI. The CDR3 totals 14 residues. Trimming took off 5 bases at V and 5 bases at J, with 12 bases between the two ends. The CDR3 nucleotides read TGTGCCAGCAGTACTCGTGACGGGAATGAAAAACTGTTTTTT. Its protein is CASSTRDGNEKLFF. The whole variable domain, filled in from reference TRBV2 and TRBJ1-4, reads EPEVTQTPSHQVTQMGQEVILRCVPISNHLYFYWYRQILGQKVEFLVSFYNNEISEKSEIFDDQFSVERPDGSNFTLKIRSTKLEDSAMYFCASSTRDGNEKLFFGSGTQLSVL.

Here the CDR3 reads CASSADRGKEETQYF. The CDR3 bases are TGTGCCAGCAGCGCAGACAGGGGGAAGGAAGAGACCCAGTACTTC. The chain combines TRBV2 with TRBJ2-5, with TRBD1 matching 9 bases. This CDR3 spans 15 amino acids. CDR1 SNHLY and CDR2 FYNNEI come from the germline V gene. After removal of 6 bases from V and 3 bases from J, the junction contained 8 bases not matched to a gene.

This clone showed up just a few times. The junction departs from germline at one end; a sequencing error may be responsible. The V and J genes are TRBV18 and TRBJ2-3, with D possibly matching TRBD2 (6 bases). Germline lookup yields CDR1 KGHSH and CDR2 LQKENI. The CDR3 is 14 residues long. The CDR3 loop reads CASSPQEGRDPQYF. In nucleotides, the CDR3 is TGTGCCAGCTCACCTCAGGAGGGACGAGATCCGCAGTATTTT.

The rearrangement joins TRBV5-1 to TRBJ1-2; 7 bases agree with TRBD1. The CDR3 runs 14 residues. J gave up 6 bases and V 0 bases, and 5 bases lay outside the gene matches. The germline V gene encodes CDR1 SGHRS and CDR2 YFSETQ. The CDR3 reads CASSLDAGGNGYTF. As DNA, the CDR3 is TGCGCCAGCAGCTTGGACGCAGGGGGTAATGGCTACACCTTC.

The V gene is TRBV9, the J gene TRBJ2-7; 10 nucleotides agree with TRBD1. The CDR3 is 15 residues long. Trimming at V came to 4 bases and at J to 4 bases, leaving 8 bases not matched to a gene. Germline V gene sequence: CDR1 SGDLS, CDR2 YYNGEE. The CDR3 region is CASSPDRGQWYEQYF. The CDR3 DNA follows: TGTGCCAGCAGCCCCGACAGGGGGCAATGGTACGAGCAGTACTTC. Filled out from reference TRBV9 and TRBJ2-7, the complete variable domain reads DSGVTQTPKHLITATGQRVTLRCSPRSGDLSVYWYQQSLDQGLQFLIQYYNGEERAKGNILERFSAQQFPDLHSELNLSSLELGDSALYFCASSPDRGQWYEQYFGPGTRLTVT.

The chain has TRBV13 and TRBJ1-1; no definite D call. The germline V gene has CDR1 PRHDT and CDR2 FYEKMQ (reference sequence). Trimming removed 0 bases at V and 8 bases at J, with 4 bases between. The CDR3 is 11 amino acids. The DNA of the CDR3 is TGTGCCAGCAGCTTAGGAGGAGAAGCTTTCTTT. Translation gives CASSLGGEAFF.

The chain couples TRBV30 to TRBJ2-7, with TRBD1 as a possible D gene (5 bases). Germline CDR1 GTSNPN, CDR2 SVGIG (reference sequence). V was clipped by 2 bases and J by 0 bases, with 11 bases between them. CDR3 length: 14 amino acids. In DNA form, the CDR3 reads TGTGCCTGGAGTTTCGACAGTCACTCCTACGAGCAGTACTTC. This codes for CAWSFDSHSYEQYF. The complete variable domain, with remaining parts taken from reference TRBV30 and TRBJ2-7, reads SQTIHQWPATLVQPVGSPLSLECTVEGTSNPNLYWYRQAAGRGLQLLFYSVGIGQISSEVPQNLSASRPQDRQFILSSKKLLLSDSGFYLCAWSFDSHSYEQYFGPGTRLTVT.

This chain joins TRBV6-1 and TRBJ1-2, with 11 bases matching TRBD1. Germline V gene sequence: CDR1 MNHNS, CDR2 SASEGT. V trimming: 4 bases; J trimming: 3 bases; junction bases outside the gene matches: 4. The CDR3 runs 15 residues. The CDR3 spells CASSGWTGGDYGYTF. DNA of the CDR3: TGTGCCAGCAGTGGGTGGACAGGGGGCGACTATGGCTACACCTTC.

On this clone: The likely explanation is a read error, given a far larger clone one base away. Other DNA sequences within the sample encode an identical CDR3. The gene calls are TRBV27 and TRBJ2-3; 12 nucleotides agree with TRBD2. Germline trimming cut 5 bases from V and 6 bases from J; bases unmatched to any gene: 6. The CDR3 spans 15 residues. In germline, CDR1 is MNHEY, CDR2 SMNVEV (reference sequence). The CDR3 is CASSEASGGADTQYF. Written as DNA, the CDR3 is TGTGCCAGCAGTGAAGCTAGCGGGGGGGCCGATACGCAGTATTTT.

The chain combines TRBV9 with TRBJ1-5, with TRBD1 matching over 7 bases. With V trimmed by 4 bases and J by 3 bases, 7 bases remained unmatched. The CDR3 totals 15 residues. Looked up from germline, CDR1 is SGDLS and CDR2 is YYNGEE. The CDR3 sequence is CASSPWDSPNQPQHF. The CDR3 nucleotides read TGTGCCAGCAGCCCTTGGGACAGCCCCAATCAGCCCCAGCATTTT.

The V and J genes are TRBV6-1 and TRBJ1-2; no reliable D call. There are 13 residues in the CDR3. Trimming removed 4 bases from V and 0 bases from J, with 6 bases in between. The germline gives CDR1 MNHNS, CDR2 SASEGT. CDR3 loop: CASSVTTNYGYTF. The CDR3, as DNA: TGTGCCAGCAGTGTGACAACTAACTATGGCTACACCTTC.

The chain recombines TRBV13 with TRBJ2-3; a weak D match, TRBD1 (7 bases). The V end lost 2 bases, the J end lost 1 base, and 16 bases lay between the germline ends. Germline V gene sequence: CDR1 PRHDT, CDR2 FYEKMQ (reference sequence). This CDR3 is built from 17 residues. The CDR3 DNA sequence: TGTGCCAGCAGCTTACAGGGGGGATCGTTCGGCACAGATACGCAGTATTTT. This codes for CASSLQGGSFGTDTQYF.

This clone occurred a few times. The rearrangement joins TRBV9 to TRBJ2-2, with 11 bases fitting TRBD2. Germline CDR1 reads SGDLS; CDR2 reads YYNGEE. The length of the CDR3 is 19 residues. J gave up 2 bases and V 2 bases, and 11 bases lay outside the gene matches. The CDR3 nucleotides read TGTGCCAGCAGCGTCCCGCGGGCTAGCGGGGGGAGTAACACCGGGGAGCTGTTTTTT. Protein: CASSVPRASGGSNTGELFF.

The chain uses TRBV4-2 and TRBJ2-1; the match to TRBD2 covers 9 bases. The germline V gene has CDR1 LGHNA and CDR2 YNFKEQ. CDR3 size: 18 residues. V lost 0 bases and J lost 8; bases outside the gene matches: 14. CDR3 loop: CASSQDRVEAGGLDEQFF. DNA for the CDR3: TGTGCCAGCAGCCAAGATCGGGTGGAAGCGGGGGGCCTCGATGAGCAGTTCTTC.

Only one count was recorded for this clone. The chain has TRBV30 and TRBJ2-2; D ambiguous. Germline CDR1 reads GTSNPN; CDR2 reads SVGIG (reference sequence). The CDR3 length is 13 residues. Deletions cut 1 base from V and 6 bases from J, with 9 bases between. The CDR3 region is CAWSDDPSGELFF. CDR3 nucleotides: TGTGCCTGGAGTGATGACCCGTCCGGGGAGCTGTTTTTT. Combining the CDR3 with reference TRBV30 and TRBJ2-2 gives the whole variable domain SQTIHQWPATLVQPVGSPLSLECTVEGTSNPNLYWYRQAAGRGLQLLFYSVGIGQISSEVPQNLSASRPQDRQFILSSKKLLLSDSGFYLCAWSDDPSGELFFGEGSRLTVL.